Each of the 14 T cell receptor beta chains below was sequenced from the same sample in a study of beta chain features in type 1 diabetes. Sequencing targeted expressed TCRB transcripts, as all isolated RNA had been reverse transcribed. Generated by immunoSEQ multiplex PCR, the TCRdb table keeps only in-frame clones and is missing some. The data show over 700,000 clones, with 15% to 20% seen just once and around 0.02% held by the top ten. The specimen was naive CD4+ T cells from blood. The receptor set was obtained from a woman in her late teens or twenties in good health.

V gene TRBV5-1 combines with J gene TRBJ2-7; a possible D gene is TRBD1 (6 bases). The V end lost 0 bases, the J end lost 1 base, and 20 bases lay between the germline ends. CDR1 SGHRS and CDR2 YFSETQ come from the germline V gene. The CDR3 sequence is 18 residues long. This chain's CDR3 is CASSLAKGTQGGSYEQYF. Written as DNA, the CDR3 is TGCGCCAGCAGCTTGGCCAAAGGGACCCAAGGGGGTTCCTACGAGCAGTACTTC.

This clone turned up a few times. V and J are TRBV7-3 and TRBJ2-7; D is ambiguous. CDR1 and CDR2 (germline): SGHTA, FQGTGA. V gave up 1 base and J gave up 5 bases, with 15 bases separating them. This CDR3 comprises 15 residues. CDR3 sequence: CASSLSPGGWNEQYF. CDR3 nucleotide sequence: TGTGCCAGCAGCTTAAGTCCTGGTGGGTGGAACGAGCAGTACTTC.

This chain joins TRBV27 and TRBJ2-1; TRBD1 or TRBD2 may be the D gene (5 bases each). Germline V gene lookup returns CDR1 MNHEY and CDR2 SMNVEV (reference sequence). Trimming removed 2 bases from V and 4 bases from J, with 18 bases in between. The CDR3 totals 17 residues. This chain's CDR3 is CASSLRGTRNFYNEQFF. The CDR3 nucleotides are TGTGCCAGCAGTTTAAGAGGGACCCGTAACTTTTACAATGAGCAGTTCTTC.

The rearrangement joins TRBV5-1 to TRBJ2-2, with TRBD1 matching over 10 bases. The CDR3 is made up of 18 amino acids. Losses at the gene ends were 0 bases for V and 4 bases for J; bases not matched to a gene: 9. CDR1 SGHRS and CDR2 YFSETQ come from the germline V gene. In DNA, the CDR3 is TGCGCCAGCAGCTTGGGAGACAGGGGGCCCGCGGGCACCGGGGAGCTGTTTTTT. Translated, it gives CASSLGDRGPAGTGELFF.

The CDR3 here is CASRDSGRAWETQYF. The CDR3 bases are TGTGCCAGCAGAGATTCCGGGAGGGCATGGGAGACCCAGTACTTC. The V gene is TRBV28, the J gene TRBJ2-5; TRBD2 matches 8 bases. The CDR3 covers 15 residues. Germline CDR1 MDHEN, CDR2 SYDVKM. V was pared by 6 bases and J by 5 bases, with 11 bases of the junction left unmatched.

This clone was counted only a few times. The chain recombines TRBV7-2 with TRBJ2-1; D is undetermined. CDR3 length equals 12 residues. Looked up from germline, CDR1 is SGHTA and CDR2 is FQGNSA. Trimming took off 2 bases at V and 15 bases at J, with 14 bases between the two ends. CDR3: CASSLYSPLLFF. CDR3 DNA sequence: TGTGCCAGCAGCTTATATTCCCCGCTTCTGTTCTTC. Drawing the rest from reference TRBV7-2 and TRBJ2-1, the complete variable domain is GAGVSQSPSNKVTEKGKDVELRCDPISGHTALYWYRQSLGQGLEFLIYFQGNSAPDKSGLPSDRFSAERTGGSVSTLTIQRTQQEDSAVYLCASSLYSPLLFFGPGTRLTVL.

The chain couples TRBV18 to TRBJ2-1, with TRBD2 matching 11 bases. Per germline, CDR1 KGHSH and CDR2 LQKENI. The CDR3 covers 18 residues. The V and J ends lost 1 base and 1 base, in that order; junction bases with no gene match: 6. This CDR3 is CASSPQRRLAGSYNEQFF. CDR3 nucleotides: TGTGCCAGCTCACCACAGAGACGACTAGCGGGGTCCTACAATGAGCAGTTCTTC.

This clone has more than one count but fewer than ten. The chain employs TRBV14 and TRBJ2-4, with TRBD2 identical over 9 bases. Germline CDR1 and CDR2: SGHDN and FVKESK. This CDR3 comprises 17 residues. The V segment lost 1 base and the J segment 0 bases; nucleotides outside the gene matches: 4. The CDR3 sequence is CASSQGGLAIAKNIQYF. The CDR3 DNA follows: TGTGCCAGCAGCCAAGGGGGACTAGCAATAGCCAAAAACATTCAGTACTTC.

The rearrangement joins TRBV10-2 to TRBJ2-1, with D possibly called TRBD1 or TRBD2 (5 bases each). The length of the CDR3 is 15 residues. V was pared by 1 base and J by 3 bases, with 10 bases between. The germline CDR1 and CDR2 sequences are WSHSY and SAAADI. The CDR3 protein is CASSEWGLDYNEQFF. The CDR3 DNA reads as TGCGCCAGCAGTGAGTGGGGGTTGGACTACAATGAGCAGTTCTTC.

The V and J genes are TRBV18 and TRBJ2-5, with 8 nucleotides matching TRBD2. CDR1 and CDR2 (germline): KGHSH, LQKENI. This CDR3 has 14 residues. V shed 0 bases, J shed 5 bases, and the junction held 2 bases outside the gene matches. In nucleotides, the CDR3 is TGTGCCAGCTCACCACCCCCTAGCGGGGAGACCCAGTACTTC. It yields the protein CASSPPPSGETQYF.

Remarks on this clone: This CDR3 is also generated by other DNA sequences in the sample. V and J are TRBV18 and TRBJ1-5; the D is unclear. Per the germline V gene, CDR1 is KGHSH and CDR2 is LQKENI. There are 12 residues in the CDR3. The ends were cut back, 2 bases at V and 2 bases at J, with 1 base in the middle. CDR3 bases: TGTGCCAGCTCACCAGGCAATCAGCCCCAGCATTTT. This sequence encodes CASSPGNQPQHF.

The J gene is TRBJ2-3, the V gene TRBV18, with D perhaps TRBD1 (7 bases). V lost 3 bases, J lost 0 bases, and 10 bases lay in between. Looked up from germline, CDR1 is KGHSH and CDR2 is LQKENI. The CDR3 covers 15 residues. The CDR3 is CASSPTGTSTDTQYF. CDR3 bases: TGTGCCAGCTCACCGACAGGGACTAGCACAGATACGCAGTATTTT. The whole variable domain, remainder taken from reference TRBV18 and TRBJ2-3, is NAGVMQNPRHLVRRRGQEARLRCSPMKGHSHVYWYRQLPEEGLKFMVYLQKENIIDESGMPKERFSAEFPKEGPSILRIQQVVRGDSAAYFCASSPTGTSTDTQYFGPGTRLTVL.

This clone was found a few times. The rearrangement links TRBV4-2 to TRBJ1-2; TRBD1 might be the D (5 bases). CDR1 is LGHNA, CDR2 YNFKEQ, per germline. V lost 1 base to trimming and J lost 5 bases, with 14 bases between them. The CDR3 length is 15 residues. CDR3 in amino acids: CASSQGWGEGYGYTF. The DNA of the CDR3 is TGTGCCAGCAGCCAAGGATGGGGGGAAGGGTATGGCTACACCTTC.

Remarks on this clone: The same CDR3 is also encoded by other DNA sequences in this sample. This rearrangement joins TRBV18 to TRBJ1-5; 11 bases line up with TRBD1. Germline CDR1 is KGHSH and CDR2 is LQKENI. The CDR3 is 15 amino acids. V lost 0 bases and J lost 6; bases outside the gene matches: 1. In DNA form, the CDR3 reads TGTGCCAGCTCACCACCGGGACAGGGGGGTCAGCCCCAGCATTTT. Translated: CASSPPGQGGQPQHF.